These 3 T cell receptor beta chains originate from one sample sequenced in a study of T-cell reconstitution after alpha-beta-depleted transplantation in children. Preparing the TCRbeta library involved the use of unique molecular identifiers. One entry per CDR3 protein, called by TCRdb with MiXCR from the PCR reads. Here the sample spans 350,000 to 500,000 distinct CDR3 sequences, around two fifths being singletons. The sample consisted of PBMCs, taken before TCRalphabeta/CD19-depleted stem cell transplant. Receptor source: a girl under 10 years old with aplastic anemia, due to receive a stem cell transplant.

The chain uses TRBV20-1 and TRBJ2-3; maybe TRBD1 (7 bases). Germline V gene sequence: CDR1 DFQATT, CDR2 SNEGSKA (reference sequence). This CDR3 contains 16 residues. Trimming took off 5 bases at V and 6 bases at J, with 24 bases between the two ends. CDR3 DNA sequence: TGCAGTGCTCCTAGACAGGGTAGGGACTGGATGGATACGCAGTATTTT. Protein: CSAPRQGRDWMDTQYF.

Ten or more counts support this clonotype. V is TRBV3-1 and J is TRBJ2-1; 10 bases agree with TRBD2. J lost 7 bases, V lost 4 bases, and 4 bases had no gene match. This CDR3 has 14 residues. Germline loops: CDR1 LGHDT, CDR2 YNNKEL (reference sequence). CDR3 in amino acids: CASSLGLAVNEQFF. Written as DNA, the CDR3 is TGTGCCAGCAGCCTTGGACTAGCGGTAAATGAGCAGTTCTTC.

In its sample, this clonotype was seen a few times. V usage is TRBV10-3 and J usage is TRBJ1-1; TRBD1 matches 9 bases. With 4 bases clipped from V and 8 bases from J, the junction kept 14 bases outside the gene matches. Germline V lookup: CDR1 ENHRY, CDR2 SYGVKD. This CDR3 is 16 amino acids long. In DNA, the CDR3 is TGTGCCATCAGTGGCGGGTTAGACAGGGGGATCTCAGAAGCTTTCTTT. Residues: CAISGGLDRGISEAFF.